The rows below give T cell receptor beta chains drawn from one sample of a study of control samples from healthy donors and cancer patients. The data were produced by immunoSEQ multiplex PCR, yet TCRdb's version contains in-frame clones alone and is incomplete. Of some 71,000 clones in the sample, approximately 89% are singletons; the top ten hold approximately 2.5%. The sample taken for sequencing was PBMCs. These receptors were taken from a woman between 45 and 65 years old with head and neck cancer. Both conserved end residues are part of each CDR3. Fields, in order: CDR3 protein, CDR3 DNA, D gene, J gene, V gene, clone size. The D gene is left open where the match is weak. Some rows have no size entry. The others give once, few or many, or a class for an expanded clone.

cdr3_aa: CASSPPWGFGMGTEAFF
cdr3_nt: TGTGCCAGCAGCCCCCCCTGGGGCTTCGGGATGGGCACTGAAGCTTTCTTT
d_call: -
j_call: TRBJ1-1
v_call: TRBV14
clone_size: -

cdr3_aa: CASSGGTSGLTDTQYF
cdr3_nt: TGTGCCAGCAGTGGGGGGACTAGCGGTCTCACAGATACGCAGTATTTT
d_call: TRBD2
j_call: TRBJ2-3
v_call: TRBV9
clone_size: once

cdr3_aa: CASSPPSAYTEAFF
cdr3_nt: TGTGCCAGCAGCCCTCCCAGCGCCTACACTGAAGCTTTCTTT
d_call: -
j_call: TRBJ1-1
v_call: TRBV7-2
clone_size: few

cdr3_aa: CASSLRDSGKGYTF
cdr3_nt: TGTGCCAGCAGCTTGAGGGACAGTGGAAAAGGCTACACCTTC
d_call: TRBD1
j_call: TRBJ1-2
v_call: TRBV5-4
clone_size: -

cdr3_aa: CASSRGSASYEQYF
cdr3_nt: TGTGCCAGCAGCCGGGGTAGCGCCTCCTACGAGCAGTACTTC
d_call: -
j_call: TRBJ2-7
v_call: TRBV3-1/TRBV3-2
clone_size: -

cdr3_aa: CASSTGLAGGLGGETQYF
cdr3_nt: TGTGCCAGCAGCACCGGACTAGCGGGGGGCTTAGGTGGGGAGACCCAGTACTTC
d_call: TRBD2
j_call: TRBJ2-5
v_call: TRBV5-4
clone_size: -

cdr3_aa: CASSQLGDPTYNEQFF
cdr3_nt: TGTGCCAGCAGCCAATTGGGGGACCCCACCTACAATGAGCAGTTCTTC
d_call: -
j_call: TRBJ2-1
v_call: TRBV7-2
clone_size: -

cdr3_aa: CASSGGTGGRSNQPQHF
cdr3_nt: TGTGCCAGCAGTGGAGGGACAGGGGGCAGGAGCAATCAGCCCCAGCATTTT
d_call: TRBD1
j_call: TRBJ1-5
v_call: TRBV6-1
clone_size: -

cdr3_aa: CASSLDRAGNEKLFF
cdr3_nt: TGTGCCAGTAGCCTTGACAGGGCGGGGAATGAAAAACTGTTTTTT
d_call: TRBD1
j_call: TRBJ1-4
v_call: TRBV19
clone_size: -

cdr3_aa: CASSPRQGGQPQHF
cdr3_nt: TGTGCCAGCTCACCCCGACAGGGAGGCCAGCCCCAGCATTTT
d_call: TRBD1
j_call: TRBJ1-5
v_call: TRBV18
clone_size: -

cdr3_aa: CASSYSSYDVNTEAFF
cdr3_nt: TGTGCCAGCAGTTACTCGAGCTATGACGTGAACACTGAAGCTTTCTTT
d_call: -
j_call: TRBJ1-1
v_call: TRBV6-7
clone_size: -

cdr3_aa: CASSLSPFTYEQYF
cdr3_nt: TGCGCCAGCAGCTTGTCCCCTTTCACATACGAGCAGTACTTC
d_call: -
j_call: TRBJ2-7
v_call: TRBV5-1
clone_size: once

cdr3_aa: CASSFAGNGNTIYF
cdr3_nt: TGTGCCAGCAGCTTCGCAGGGAACGGAAACACCATATATTTT
d_call: -
j_call: TRBJ1-3
v_call: TRBV11-1
clone_size: -

cdr3_aa: CASSIDSSGANVLTF
cdr3_nt: TGTGCCAGCAGTATCGACAGCAGTGGGGCCAACGTCCTGACTTTC
d_call: -
j_call: TRBJ2-6
v_call: TRBV3-1/TRBV3-2
clone_size: -

cdr3_aa: CASRTGQTNTEAFF
cdr3_nt: TGTGCCAGTCGGACAGGACAAACGAACACTGAAGCTTTCTTT
d_call: TRBD1
j_call: TRBJ1-1
v_call: TRBV27
clone_size: -

cdr3_aa: CASSPPGGGSDIQYF
cdr3_nt: TGTGCCAGTAGTCCCCCGGGGGGGGGTTCGGACATTCAGTACTTC
d_call: TRBD2
j_call: TRBJ2-4
v_call: TRBV19
clone_size: -

cdr3_aa: CASSEWTGDQPQHF
cdr3_nt: TGTGCCAGCAGTGAATGGACAGGGGATCAGCCCCAGCATTTT
d_call: TRBD1
j_call: TRBJ1-5
v_call: TRBV2
clone_size: -

cdr3_aa: CASSATGDLGTEAFF
cdr3_nt: TGTGCCAGCAGCGCAACAGGGGACCTGGGGACTGAAGCTTTCTTT
d_call: TRBD1
j_call: TRBJ1-1
v_call: TRBV9
clone_size: -

cdr3_aa: CASSPDRKNYGYTF
cdr3_nt: TGTGCCAGCAGCCCAGACAGAAAAAACTATGGCTACACCTTC
d_call: -
j_call: TRBJ1-2
v_call: TRBV14
clone_size: -

cdr3_aa: CASSLVPAGVSKAYEQYF
cdr3_nt: TGTGCCAGCAGCTTAGTTCCTGCCGGCGTAAGTAAAGCCTACGAGCAGTACTTC
d_call: -
j_call: TRBJ2-7
v_call: TRBV7-9
clone_size: -

cdr3_aa: CASSRGSGERGYTF
cdr3_nt: TGTGCCAGCAGTAGGGGGTCCGGGGAGCGTGGCTACACCTTC
d_call: -
j_call: TRBJ1-2
v_call: TRBV6-5
clone_size: -

cdr3_aa: CASSPSGGFADTQYF
cdr3_nt: TGTGCCAGTAGCCCTTCAGGGGGCTTTGCAGATACGCAGTATTTT
d_call: TRBD1
j_call: TRBJ2-3
v_call: TRBV19
clone_size: once

cdr3_aa: CASTPTPGQGNNEQFF
cdr3_nt: TGTGCCAGCACCCCCACACCGGGACAGGGAAACAATGAGCAGTTCTTC
d_call: TRBD1
j_call: TRBJ2-1
v_call: TRBV7-6
clone_size: once

cdr3_aa: CASSWTGGDSDTQYF
cdr3_nt: TGTGCCAGCAGTTGGACAGGGGGCGACTCAGATACGCAGTATTTT
d_call: TRBD1
j_call: TRBJ2-3
v_call: TRBV6-2/TRBV6-3
clone_size: few

cdr3_aa: CASSHRGDYEQYF
cdr3_nt: TGTGCCAGCAGCCACAGGGGGGACTACGAGCAGTACTTC
d_call: TRBD1
j_call: TRBJ2-7
v_call: TRBV11-2
clone_size: few

cdr3_aa: CASSSGSGRGAVSNQPQHF
cdr3_nt: TGTGCCAGCAGCTCAGGATCAGGGCGAGGGGCAGTTAGCAATCAGCCCCAGCATTTT
d_call: -
j_call: TRBJ1-5
v_call: TRBV7-2
clone_size: -

cdr3_aa: CASLNPGTPNEKLFF
cdr3_nt: TGTGCCAGCTTGAACCCCGGGACACCTAATGAAAAACTGTTTTTT
d_call: -
j_call: TRBJ1-4
v_call: TRBV5-8
clone_size: -

cdr3_aa: CASSRVADRGYGYTF
cdr3_nt: TGTGCCAGCAGTCGGGTGGCCGACCGGGGCTATGGCTACACCTTC
d_call: -
j_call: TRBJ1-2
v_call: TRBV6-2/TRBV6-3
clone_size: -

cdr3_aa: CASSPPTRRDRGHEQYF
cdr3_nt: TGTGCCAGCAGTCCCCCCACGCGAAGGGACAGGGGCCACGAGCAGTACTTC
d_call: TRBD1
j_call: TRBJ2-7
v_call: TRBV28
clone_size: -

cdr3_aa: CASSEGTGRPQPQHF
cdr3_nt: TGTGCCAGCAGTGAAGGGACAGGGCGCCCTCAGCCCCAGCATTTT
d_call: TRBD1
j_call: TRBJ1-5
v_call: TRBV6-1
clone_size: -

cdr3_aa: CASTTGSGILEKLFF
cdr3_nt: TGTGCCAGCACCACCGGCTCGGGAATACTTGAAAAACTGTTTTTT
d_call: -
j_call: TRBJ1-4
v_call: TRBV28
clone_size: -

cdr3_aa: CSASMSSGGETQYF
cdr3_nt: TGCAGTGCTAGTATGTCTAGCGGGGGAGAGACCCAGTACTTC
d_call: TRBD2
j_call: TRBJ2-5
v_call: TRBV20-1
clone_size: -

cdr3_aa: CASSQEVNPGQSYGYTF
cdr3_nt: TGTGCCAGCAGCCAAGAAGTGAACCCGGGACAGTCCTATGGCTACACCTTC
d_call: TRBD1
j_call: TRBJ1-2
v_call: TRBV3-1/TRBV3-2
clone_size: -

cdr3_aa: CAGGGGRNEQFF
cdr3_nt: TGTGCCGGAGGGGGGGGCAGAAATGAGCAGTTCTTC
d_call: -
j_call: TRBJ2-1
v_call: TRBV30
clone_size: -

cdr3_aa: CASSRGGDTEAFF
cdr3_nt: TGTGCCAGCAGCCGGGGGGGGGACACTGAAGCTTTCTTT
d_call: -
j_call: TRBJ1-1
v_call: TRBV5-4
clone_size: -

cdr3_aa: CASSLVGSGGAYNEQFF
cdr3_nt: TGTGCCAGCAGCTTAGTGGGATCAGGGGGGGCCTACAATGAGCAGTTCTTC
d_call: -
j_call: TRBJ2-1
v_call: TRBV7-9
clone_size: -

cdr3_aa: CAAGTGDLGNQPQHF
cdr3_nt: TGTGCAGCCGGGACAGGGGATTTGGGCAATCAGCCCCAGCATTTT
d_call: TRBD1
j_call: TRBJ1-5
v_call: TRBV25-1
clone_size: -

cdr3_aa: CSVRGGRGEKLFF
cdr3_nt: TGCAGCGTAAGAGGGGGCCGCGGTGAAAAACTGTTTTTT
d_call: TRBD1
j_call: TRBJ1-4
v_call: TRBV29-1
clone_size: -

cdr3_aa: CASSRRMTSGEETQYF
cdr3_nt: TGTGCCAGCAGTCGCCGAATGACTAGCGGGGAAGAGACCCAGTACTTC
d_call: TRBD2
j_call: TRBJ2-5
v_call: TRBV6-6
clone_size: -

cdr3_aa: CASSLRVPPSTDTQYF
cdr3_nt: TGTGCCAGCAGCTTACGGGTCCCGCCTAGCACAGATACGCAGTATTTT
d_call: -
j_call: TRBJ2-3
v_call: TRBV7-6
clone_size: -

cdr3_aa: CASSLGGLDGYTF
cdr3_nt: TGCGCCAGCAGCTTGGGGGGCCTTGATGGCTACACCTTC
d_call: -
j_call: TRBJ1-2
v_call: TRBV5-1
clone_size: -

cdr3_aa: CAWRVGFELFF
cdr3_nt: TGTGCCTGGAGGGTGGGGTTCGAACTGTTTTTT
d_call: -
j_call: TRBJ1-4
v_call: TRBV30
clone_size: -

cdr3_aa: CASGARLASSEQFF
cdr3_nt: TGTGCCAGCGGCGCTCGACTAGCGTCTAGTGAGCAGTTCTTC
d_call: TRBD2
j_call: TRBJ2-1
v_call: TRBV7-9
clone_size: -

cdr3_aa: CASSQDQGPSTDTQYF
cdr3_nt: TGCGCCAGCAGCCAAGATCAGGGGCCAAGCACAGATACGCAGTATTTT
d_call: -
j_call: TRBJ2-3
v_call: TRBV4-1
clone_size: -

cdr3_aa: CASRPTNQGAQETQYF
cdr3_nt: TGTGCCAGCAGACCAACCAATCAGGGGGCCCAAGAGACCCAGTACTTC
d_call: TRBD1
j_call: TRBJ2-5
v_call: TRBV28
clone_size: -

cdr3_aa: CASSLPGRRYGYTF
cdr3_nt: TGTGCCAGCAGCTTACCGGGACGGAGATATGGCTACACCTTC
d_call: -
j_call: TRBJ1-2
v_call: TRBV7-2
clone_size: -

cdr3_aa: CASSQSRGRENSPLHF
cdr3_nt: TGTGCCAGCAGCCAAAGCCGCGGACGGGAGAATTCACCCCTCCACTTT
d_call: -
j_call: TRBJ1-6
v_call: TRBV4-2
clone_size: -

cdr3_aa: CASSLAGNRQPQHF
cdr3_nt: TGTGCCAGCAGCTTAGCCGGGAATCGTCAGCCCCAGCATTTT
d_call: -
j_call: TRBJ1-5
v_call: TRBV11-2
clone_size: -

cdr3_aa: CASSLLPVVPNTGELFF
cdr3_nt: TGTGCCAGCAGCCTGTTGCCGGTGGTTCCCAACACCGGGGAGCTGTTTTTT
d_call: -
j_call: TRBJ2-2
v_call: TRBV5-8
clone_size: -

cdr3_aa: CAWSVKSGTYEQYF
cdr3_nt: TGTGCCTGGAGTGTAAAAAGTGGAACCTACGAGCAGTACTTC
d_call: -
j_call: TRBJ2-7
v_call: TRBV30
clone_size: -

cdr3_aa: CASREEKTGRANTGELFF
cdr3_nt: TGTGCCAGCAGAGAAGAAAAAACAGGGCGGGCCAACACCGGGGAGCTGTTTTTT
d_call: -
j_call: TRBJ2-2
v_call: TRBV21-1
clone_size: -

cdr3_aa: CASSPPAGGTLGGTEAFF
cdr3_nt: TGTGCCAGCTCACCACCAGCCGGGGGCACGTTGGGAGGCACTGAAGCTTTCTTT
d_call: -
j_call: TRBJ1-1
v_call: TRBV18
clone_size: once

cdr3_aa: CASSGAEGGREKLFF
cdr3_nt: TGTGCCAGCAGTGGAGCGGAGGGGGGAAGGGAAAAACTGTTTTTT
d_call: -
j_call: TRBJ1-4
v_call: TRBV2
clone_size: medium-sized

cdr3_aa: CASSLWAMNTEAFF
cdr3_nt: TGTGCCAGCAGCTTGTGGGCCATGAACACTGAAGCTTTCTTT
d_call: -
j_call: TRBJ1-1
v_call: TRBV5-5
clone_size: -

cdr3_aa: CASRDRGRSEKLFF
cdr3_nt: TGTGCCAGCAGGGACAGGGGGCGTAGTGAAAAACTGTTTTTT
d_call: TRBD1
j_call: TRBJ1-4
v_call: TRBV6-5
clone_size: -